The 7 T cell receptor beta chains presented below share a single source sample, sequenced in a study of somatic mutations in cytotoxic T cells in rheumatoid arthritis. Profiling relied on immunoSEQ multiplex PCR, and the TCRdb table lists in-frame clones only, not all of them. The table includes approximately 10,000 clones, around 81% detected once. The material sequenced was CD8+ T cells sorted from blood. These TCRs come from a woman between 45 and 60 years old in good health.

Only a few counts were recorded for this clone. The J gene is TRBJ2-7, the V gene TRBV5-6; tentatively, D is TRBD2 (5 bases). The CDR3 consists of 14 residues. Germline V lookup: CDR1 SGHDT, CDR2 YYEEEE. The V and J ends lost 1 base and 2 bases respectively, with 10 bases between them. CDR3 protein: CASSLLLDPYEQYF. CDR3 coding DNA: TGTGCCAGCAGCTTGTTACTAGATCCCTACGAGCAGTACTTC.

The genes are TRBV19 and TRBJ2-1; 9 positions match TRBD1. After removal of 6 bases from V and 9 bases from J, the junction contained 12 bases not matched to a gene. The CDR3 loop spans 15 amino acids. In germline, CDR1 is LNHDA, CDR2 SQIVND (reference sequence). CDR3 sequence reads: CASSAGTGLSCEQFF. CDR3 DNA: TGTGCCAGTAGCGCCGGGACAGGGTTATCGTGTGAGCAGTTCTTC.

The chain carries TRBV6-4 and TRBJ2-1; perhaps TRBD2 as D (5 bases). The length of the CDR3 is 12 residues. V lost 3 bases and J lost 10, with 10 bases in between. Germline V gene data show CDR1 as MRHNA and CDR2 as SNTAGT. CDR3 sequence (DNA): TGTGCCAGCAGTGAGGGAGTAGGAGAGCAGTTCTTC. Translated, it gives CASSEGVGEQFF.

This clone was detected only once. The chain is built from TRBV9 and TRBJ1-1; no reliable D call. The CDR3 spans 12 residues. Germline-derived CDR1 and CDR2 are SGDLS and YYNGEE. Trimming left V 7 bases short and J 1 base short, with 8 bases between. Here the CDR3 DNA reads TGTGCCAGCGGCCGAGGGAACACTGAAGCTTTCTTT. It is translated as CASGRGNTEAFF.

The V and J genes are TRBV30 and TRBJ2-3; weak D call: TRBD2 (5 bases). The ends were cut back, 2 bases at V and 0 bases at J, with 9 bases in the middle. Germline V CDR1 and CDR2: GTSNPN, SVGIG (reference sequence). The CDR3 spans 14 residues. CDR3 protein: CAWSRGTSTDTQYF. The CDR3 bases are TGTGCCTGGAGTCGGGGTACTAGCACAGATACGCAGTATTTT.

This clone ranks as medium-sized. The rearrangement links TRBV27 to TRBJ2-7; 8 nucleotides line up with TRBD1. V trimming: 6 bases; J trimming: 2 bases; junction bases outside the gene matches: 3. The CDR3 totals 13 residues. Per germline, CDR1 MNHEY and CDR2 SMNVEV (reference sequence). CDR3 sequence: CASRTGDTYEQYF. DNA for the CDR3: TGTGCCAGCAGGACAGGGGACACCTACGAGCAGTACTTC.

The chain has TRBV5-4 and TRBJ2-2, with TRBD1 identical over 8 bases. The CDR3 spans 17 residues. Trimming removed 6 bases from V and 3 bases from J; junction bases left unmatched: 13. Germline CDR1 SGHNT, CDR2 YYREEE (reference sequence). Here the CDR3 DNA reads TGTGCCAGCACCGCCCATCGACAGGGGCAAGACACCGGGGAGCTGTTTTTT. Amino acids: CASTAHRQGQDTGELFF.